The 22 T cell receptor beta chains below all came from one sample that was sequenced in a study of T cells in Graves' hyperthyroidism and ophthalmopathy. RNA transcripts served as the template for amplifying TCR beta CDR3 regions. TCR CDR3 underwent first-round RT-PCR with the HTBI primer set. TCRdb fed the multiplex PCR reads into MiXCR, producing one record per CDR3 protein. The sample contains fewer than 900,000 distinct CDR3 sequences, about 17% of which appear only once. The material sequenced was blood. Receptor source: a woman aged 45-65 years with Graves' hyperthyroidism that later progressed to Graves' ophthalmopathy.

This clonotype came up many times. The chain uses TRBV30 and TRBJ1-5, with 7 bases matching TRBD1. The junction had 6 bases not matched to a gene; V was cut back by 4 bases and J by 6 bases. This CDR3 has 13 amino acids. The germline CDR1 and CDR2 sequences are GTSNPN and SVGIG (reference sequence). The CDR3 coding sequence is TGTGCCTGGAAAAAACAGGGGAGTCAGCCCCAGCATTTT. Translating gives CAWKKQGSQPQHF.

The chain joins TRBV7-9 to TRBJ1-2; no clear D. Germline CDR1 SEHNR, CDR2 FQNEAQ (reference sequence). The V end was cut by 5 bases, the J end by 0 bases, with 13 bases between. The length of the CDR3 is 15 residues. The CDR3 sequence is CASSEGDGSNYGYTF. The CDR3 nucleotides read TGTGCCAGCAGCGAGGGAGACGGATCTAACTATGGCTACACCTTC.

The chain links TRBV20-1 to TRBJ2-7; 13 positions agree with TRBD2. The CDR3 contains 16 residues. CDR1 is DFQATT and CDR2 is SNEGSKA in the germline V gene (reference sequence). After removal of 3 bases from V and 1 base from J, the junction contained 6 bases not matched to a gene. Here the CDR3 reads CSASGLAGVASYEQYF. As DNA, the CDR3 is TGCAGTGCTAGCGGACTAGCGGGGGTCGCGTCCTACGAGCAGTACTTC.

This clonotype came up a few times. V is TRBV25-1 and J is TRBJ1-1; 12 nucleotides match TRBD1. V lost 4 bases, J lost 3 bases, and 9 bases stayed unmatched. Germline V gene sequence: CDR1 MGHDK, CDR2 SYGVNS. CDR3 length: 17 amino acids. CDR3 region: CASSVPPGQGADTEAFF. CDR3 in DNA: TGTGCCAGCAGTGTACCGCCGGGACAGGGGGCAGACACTGAAGCTTTCTTT.

As regards this clonotype: A read error may produce the germline difference seen at one junction end. The V gene is TRBV11-1, the J gene TRBJ1-1, with unresolved D. The CDR3 extends over 13 amino acids. Germline CDR1 is SGHAT and CDR2 is FQDESV (reference sequence). CDR3 sequence reads: CASSSGRNTETFF. CDR3 DNA: TGTGCCAGCAGTTCTGGAAGGAACACTGAAACTTTCTTT.

This clonotype was counted once. The V call is TRBV2, the J call TRBJ2-3; 7 nucleotides match TRBD2. Germline V lookup: CDR1 SNHLY, CDR2 FYNNEI. There are 14 residues in the CDR3. V was pared by 2 bases and J by 5 bases, with 4 bases of the junction left unmatched. CDR3 nucleotides: TGTGCCAGCAGTGAACTAGCGGAAGGAGATACGCAGTATTTT. Its protein product is CASSELAEGDTQYF.

V usage is TRBV18 and J usage is TRBJ1-5; perhaps TRBD1 as D (5 bases). CDR3 length: 16 amino acids. Germline V gene lookup returns CDR1 KGHSH and CDR2 LQKENI. V was clipped by 3 bases and J by 4 bases, with 16 bases between them. The CDR3 region has the DNA TGTGCCAGCTCACCGGCAGGGCAGGGAGAAAATCAGCCCCAGCATTTT. Translating gives CASSPAGQGENQPQHF.

This clonotype was seen more than once but under ten times. The V and J genes are TRBV6-2 or TRBV6-3 and TRBJ1-2, with D possibly TRBD1 on 5 matching bases. Deletions cut 4 bases from V and 10 bases from J, with 19 bases between. Germline lookup yields CDR1 MNHEY and CDR2 SVGEGT. The length of the CDR3 is 14 residues. CDR3 residues: CASSSRSTEADYTF. For the CDR3, the DNA is TGTGCCAGCAGTTCCAGATCGACAGAGGCTGACTACACCTTC.

This clonotype was recorded at least ten times. The chain combines TRBV5-6 with TRBJ2-7, with 9 bases identical to TRBD1. The CDR3 has 15 amino acids. V lost 7 bases to trimming and J lost 1 base; unmatched junction nucleotides: 9. Germline CDR1 SGHDT, CDR2 YYEEEE. CDR3 DNA: TGTGCCAGCTGGGACGCCGGACAGGGGTCCTACGAGCAGTACTTC. This translates into CASWDAGQGSYEQYF. The full variable domain, in which reference TRBV5-6 and TRBJ2-7 provide the parts outside the CDR3, is DAGVTQSPTHLIKTRGQQVTLRCSPKSGHDTVSWYQQALGQGPQFIFQYYEEEERQRGNFPDRFSGHQFPNYSSELNVNALLLGDSALYLCASWDAGQGSYEQYFGPGTRLTVT.

The table lists this clonotype with a few counts. V is TRBV5-1 and J is TRBJ1-6; D might be TRBD1 (5 bases). This CDR3 contains 14 residues. The germline V gene has CDR1 SGHRS and CDR2 YFSETQ. With 0 bases removed from V and 9 bases from J, the gap between germline ends came to 10 bases. CDR3 DNA: TGCGCCAGCAGCTTGGGAGGGGCCGCTTCACCCCTCCACTTT. Encoded protein: CASSLGGAASPLHF.

This chain joins TRBV11-2 and TRBJ2-2; tentatively, D is TRBD1 or TRBD2 (5 bases each). CDR1 and CDR2 from the germline V gene are SGHAT and FQNNGV. Trimming stripped 1 base from V and 6 bases from J, with 15 bases between. The CDR3 contains 16 residues. The CDR3 spells CASSLARWGFPGELFF. CDR3 coding DNA: TGTGCCAGCAGCTTAGCTCGATGGGGGTTTCCCGGGGAGCTGTTTTTT.

This clonotype was found a few times. The chain employs TRBV20-1 and TRBJ1-1; D not certain. The CDR3 is 12 amino acids. Trimming shortened V by 3 bases and J by 5 bases, and 10 bases separated the two germline ends. The V gene's germline CDR1 is DFQATT and CDR2 SNEGSKA (reference sequence). The CDR3 DNA reads as TGCAGTGCTAGTTCAGGTCAGACTGAAGCTTTCTTT. This translates into CSASSGQTEAFF.

This clonotype came up a few times. The rearrangement links TRBV12-3 or TRBV12-4 to TRBJ1-5, with D possibly matching TRBD1 (6 bases). Trimming stripped 5 bases from V and 5 bases from J, with 16 bases between. This CDR3 comprises 15 residues. The CDR3 loop is CASSPMGRGDQPQHF. DNA for the CDR3: TGTGCCAGCAGTCCCATGGGCAGGGGAGATCAGCCCCAGCATTTT.

This clonotype was seen a handful of times. This chain links TRBV12-3 or TRBV12-4 with TRBJ2-5, with 11 bases fitting TRBD2. V was clipped by 7 bases and J by 3 bases; unmatched bases: 4. This CDR3 region has 14 residues. The CDR3 DNA sequence: TGTGCCAGCAAACTAGCGGGGGACGAAGAGACCCAGTACTTC. Its translation is CASKLAGDEETQYF.

This clonotype occurred a few times. J is TRBJ1-2 and V is TRBV6-1; the D is unclear. The germline V gene has CDR1 MNHNS and CDR2 SASEGT. The CDR3 runs 13 residues. Trimming cost V 5 bases and J 8 bases, with 15 bases left between them. The CDR3 DNA reads TGTGCCAGCAGTAAACTGGCCCTTTGGGGCTACACCTTC. Translation gives CASSKLALWGYTF.

This clonotype appeared many times. The J gene is TRBJ2-1, the V gene TRBV12-3 or TRBV12-4; D is possibly TRBD1 or TRBD2 (7 bases each). V dropped 6 bases and J dropped 0 bases, with 12 bases sitting between them. The CDR3 has 15 residues. The CDR3 sequence: CASSQGGDSYNEQFF. The CDR3 coding sequence is TGTGCCAGCAGCCAGGGGGGGGACTCCTACAATGAGCAGTTCTTC.

This clonotype occurred a few times. This sequence joins TRBV14 and TRBJ2-7, with D perhaps TRBD2 (6 bases). CDR3 length: 16 amino acids. Germline V gene lookup returns CDR1 SGHDN and CDR2 FVKESK. The V gene lost 1 base and the J gene lost 3 bases, with 16 bases spanning the gap. The CDR3 is CASSQGTPGDIYEQYF. The CDR3 DNA reads as TGTGCCAGCAGCCAAGGGACCCCGGGAGACATCTACGAGCAGTACTTC.

Remarks on this clonotype: This may be a read error: a much more frequent sequence differs by one nucleotide. The V call is TRBV7-8, the J call TRBJ2-4; 8 bases match TRBD1. This CDR3 region has 16 residues. V trimming: 5 bases; J trimming: 0 bases; junction bases outside the gene matches: 6. CDR1 and CDR2 from the germline V gene are SGHVS and FQNEAQ. The DNA of the CDR3 is TGTGCCAGCAGCGTCATAACAGGGGGAGCCAAAAACATTCAGTACTTC. This gives the protein CASSVITGGAKNIQYF.

This clonotype was seen many times. V usage is TRBV30 and J usage is TRBJ2-2, with D possibly being TRBD1 (5 bases). With 0 bases removed from V and 0 bases from J, the gap between germline ends came to 8 bases. The CDR3 is 15 residues long. Looked up from germline, CDR1 is GTSNPN and CDR2 is SVGIG (reference sequence). The CDR3 bases are TGTGCCTGGAGTGTAGGGGCAGCGAACACCGGGGAGCTGTTTTTT. Translating it yields CAWSVGAANTGELFF.

V usage is TRBV7-9 and J usage is TRBJ2-1; D not certain. Germline loops: CDR1 SEHNR, CDR2 FQNEAQ (reference sequence). Trimming took 5 bases from V and 6 from J, leaving 11 bases between them. The CDR3 runs to 13 residues. The CDR3 spells CASSPEWGNEQFF. DNA for the CDR3: TGTGCCAGCAGCCCGGAGTGGGGCAATGAGCAGTTCTTC.

The V gene is TRBV9, the J gene TRBJ2-3, with TRBD2 identical over 7 bases. V gave up 4 bases and J gave up 2 bases; unmatched junction bases: 7. The CDR3 extends over 15 amino acids. CDR1 SGDLS and CDR2 YYNGEE come from the germline V gene. CDR3 nucleotide sequence: TGTGCCAGCAGCCCCTCGGGGACTAACACAGATACGCAGTATTTT. Translation gives CASSPSGTNTDTQYF.

This clonotype was observed at least ten times. V and J are TRBV9 and TRBJ2-5; D possibly corresponds to TRBD1 (5 bases). The length of the CDR3 is 13 residues. Germline V gene lookup returns CDR1 SGDLS and CDR2 YYNGEE. V lost 1 base and J lost 2, with 6 bases in between. This chain's CDR3 is CASSVTGQETQYF. Written as DNA, the CDR3 is TGTGCCAGCAGCGTAACAGGTCAAGAGACCCAGTACTTC.